Listed below are T cell receptor beta chains from one sample, sequenced in a study of blood T cell repertoires in COVID-19. The data were produced by immunoSEQ multiplex PCR, yet TCRdb's version contains in-frame clones alone and is incomplete. Here the sample spans around 230,000 clones, about nine tenths being singletons. Sequenced sample: PBMCs or T cells enriched from blood (not recorded which). These receptors came from a woman aged 40 to 50 with acute COVID-19. The CDR3 runs from the conserved cysteine through the conserved F or W. The D gene is left open where the match is weak. Expanded clones get a size class; other rows say once, few or many, or leave the size out.

d_gene | abundance | j_gene | v_gene | CDR3aa | CDR3nt
NA | NA | TRBJ1-4 | TRBV9 | CASSVTAAANEKLFF | TGTGCCAGCAGCGTAACGGCGGCGGCTAATGAAAAACTGTTTTTT
TRBD2 | NA | TRBJ2-5 | TRBV3-1/TRBV3-2 | CASSQEAGRWETQYF | TGTGCCAGCAGCCAAGAAGCCGGGAGGTGGGAGACCCAGTACTTC
TRBD1 | NA | TRBJ2-1 | TRBV12-3/TRBV12-4 | CASSLDGQGQFF | TGTGCCAGCAGTTTAGATGGACAGGGGCAGTTCTTC
NA | few | TRBJ2-4 | TRBV5-6 | CASSDTGLDIQYF | TGTGCCAGCAGCGATACGGGGTTGGACATTCAGTACTTC
TRBD1 | NA | TRBJ1-6 | TRBV4-2 | CASSQEGGNSPLHF | TGTGCCAGCAGCCAAGAAGGGGGCAATTCACCCCTCCACTTT
TRBD2 | NA | TRBJ2-1 | TRBV5-5 | CASSSGLAVRQFF | TGTGCCAGCAGCTCGGGACTAGCGGTTCGGCAGTTCTTC
NA | NA | TRBJ1-3 | TRBV4-1 | CASSQVSSSGNTIYF | TGCGCCAGCAGCCAAGTTTCTAGCTCTGGAAACACCATATATTTT
NA | NA | TRBJ1-1 | TRBV3-1/TRBV3-2 | CASSLRGGRAFF | TGTGCCAGCAGCCTTAGAGGGGGAAGAGCTTTCTTT
NA | NA | TRBJ2-1 | TRBV14 | CASSQPLTDRDNEQFF | TGTGCCAGCAGCCAGCCTTTAACCGACCGGGACAATGAGCAGTTCTTC
NA | NA | TRBJ1-2 | TRBV2 | CASSEARGYGYTF | TGTGCCAGCAGTGAGGCCAGGGGATATGGCTACACCTTC
TRBD2 | NA | TRBJ2-5 | TRBV5-1 | CASSLAVGTSGGATETQYF | TGCGCCAGCAGCTTGGCCGTGGGAACTAGCGGGGGGGCGACAGAGACCCAGTACTTC
TRBD1 | NA | TRBJ1-6 | TRBV27 | CASSPSPGTGRSPLHF | TGTGCCAGCAGTCCTTCACCAGGGACAGGTCGATCACCCCTCCACTTT
NA | NA | TRBJ1-2 | TRBV25-1 | CASRQGANYGYTF | TGTGCCAGCAGACAGGGAGCTAACTATGGCTACACCTTC
NA | NA | TRBJ1-1 | TRBV6-2/TRBV6-3 | CASSSTGLNTEAFF | TGTGCCAGCAGTTCGACAGGCCTGAACACTGAAGCTTTCTTT
NA | NA | TRBJ1-1 | TRBV27 | CASCLGRNTEAFF | TGTGCCAGCTGCCTCGGGAGGAACACTGAAGCTTTCTTT
TRBD1 | once | TRBJ1-2 | TRBV11-2 | CASSRPIGQGIGGYTF | TGTGCCAGCAGCCGCCCTATTGGACAGGGTATCGGTGGCTACACCTTC
NA | NA | TRBJ1-3 | TRBV7-9 | CASSPNRRGPYGNTIYF | TGTGCCAGCAGCCCTAATAGGAGGGGCCCTTATGGAAACACCATATATTTT
NA | NA | TRBJ1-6 | TRBV2 | CASSEYGGSPLHF | TGTGCCAGCAGTGAATACGGCGGCTCACCCCTCCACTTT
TRBD1 | NA | TRBJ1-6 | TRBV18 | CASSSGTGGYNSPLHF | TGTGCCAGCTCAAGCGGGACAGGGGGTTATAATTCACCCCTCCACTTT
NA | NA | TRBJ2-5 | TRBV3-1/TRBV3-2 | CASSQDRMGRFEETQYF | TGTGCCAGCAGCCAAGATCGGATGGGCAGGTTTGAAGAGACCCAGTACTTC
TRBD1 | NA | TRBJ2-1 | TRBV14 | CASSQGTGGYNEQFF | TGTGCCAGCAGCCAAGGAACAGGGGGATACAATGAGCAGTTCTTC
TRBD1 | NA | TRBJ2-1 | TRBV18 | CASSSRQGSSYNEQFF | TGTGCCAGCTCATCAAGACAGGGCAGCTCCTACAATGAGCAGTTCTTC
NA | NA | TRBJ2-6 | TRBV6-5 | CASSYLGGAGANVLTF | TGTGCCAGCAGTTACTTAGGGGGGGCAGGGGCCAACGTCCTGACTTTC
TRBD1 | NA | TRBJ2-1 | TRBV3-1/TRBV3-2 | CASRQDRDGLSSYNEQFF | TGTGCCAGCAGACAGGACAGGGACGGATTAAGCTCCTACAATGAGCAGTTCTTC
NA | NA | TRBJ1-4 | TRBV30 | CAWSPGTFSGNEKLFF | TGTGCCTGGAGTCCTGGGACATTCAGCGGTAATGAAAAACTGTTTTTT
NA | NA | TRBJ1-1 | TRBV18 | CASSPAGPNTEAFF | TGTGCCAGCTCACCAGCGGGACCGAACACTGAAGCTTTCTTT
TRBD1 | once | TRBJ1-1 | TRBV25-1 | CASSGAGTDNTEAFF | TGTGCCAGCAGTGGGGCCGGGACAGATAACACTGAAGCTTTCTTT
TRBD1 | NA | TRBJ1-2 | TRBV3-1/TRBV3-2 | CASSQDKGTDNYGYTF | TGTGCCAGCAGCCAAGATAAAGGGACAGATAACTATGGCTACACCTTC
NA | NA | TRBJ1-3 | TRBV6-5 | CASRHLGGSGNTIYF | TGTGCCAGCAGACACCTGGGAGGCTCTGGAAACACCATATATTTT
TRBD2 | NA | TRBJ2-3 | TRBV5-4 | CASSPWTSGGTDTQYF | TGTGCCAGCAGCCCCTGGACTAGCGGAGGCACAGATACGCAGTATTTT
NA | few | TRBJ1-1 | TRBV5-1 | CASSLTGTEAFF | TGCGCCAGCAGCTTGACAGGGACTGAAGCTTTCTTT
NA | NA | TRBJ1-1 | TRBV4-3 | CASSQDPLWRDEAFF | TGCGCCAGCAGCCAAGATCCCCTTTGGAGGGACGAGGCTTTCTTT
NA | NA | TRBJ1-1 | TRBV12-5 | CASGLSTGGFGTEAFF | TGTGCTAGTGGTTTGTCAACGGGAGGGTTCGGCACTGAAGCTTTCTTT
TRBD1 | NA | TRBJ1-5 | TRBV28 | CASSLDRGNQPQHF | TGTGCCAGCAGTTTGGACAGGGGCAATCAGCCCCAGCATTTT
TRBD2 | NA | TRBJ2-3 | TRBV7-3 | CASSQFGRGTSGVDTQYF | TGTGCCAGCAGCCAGTTCGGTCGTGGGACTAGCGGGGTAGATACGCAGTATTTT
NA | NA | TRBJ2-5 | TRBV3-1/TRBV3-2 | CASSQDPGSETQYF | TGTGCCAGCAGCCAAGATCCGGGTTCGGAGACCCAGTACTTC
NA | NA | TRBJ1-1 | TRBV9 | CASSVVTGSTEAFF | TGTGCCAGCAGCGTAGTGACGGGGAGCACTGAAGCTTTCTTT
NA | few | TRBJ1-5 | TRBV19 | CASSMGGGRNQPQHF | TGTGCCAGTAGTATGGGGGGGGGAAGGAATCAGCCCCAGCATTTT
NA | few | TRBJ2-7 | TRBV10-3 | CAISDQGLPDEQYF | TGTGCCATCAGTGATCAGGGACTCCCAGACGAGCAGTACTTC
NA | NA | TRBJ1-1 | TRBV4-3 | CASSPRGSTEAFF | TGCGCCAGCAGCCCCCGGGGGTCCACTGAAGCTTTCTTT
NA | NA | TRBJ1-1 | TRBV10-3 | CAISEPGFGVNTEAFF | TGTGCCATCAGTGAACCGGGGTTCGGGGTCAACACTGAAGCTTTCTTT
NA | NA | TRBJ1-5 | TRBV18 | CASSPDSDQPQHF | TGTGCCAGCTCACCGGACAGTGATCAGCCCCAGCATTTT